This T cell receptor (beta chain) was profiled in a study of T cell repertoires in cytomegalovirus infection. Study-wide results and limits: HLA-C-restricted TCR beta clonotypes specific for CMV led the ex vivo response.

Per germline, CDR1 MNHNY and CDR2 SVGAGI (reference sequence). Trimming removed 5 bases from V and 5 bases from J, with 15 bases in between. The CDR3 is made up of 14 amino acids. A remark on this clonotype: The antigen remains undetermined.

TCRdb called the reads again in MiXCR, with one record for every CDR3 protein. This sample has approximately 220,000 distinct CDR3 sequences, with about 39% found just once. The chain couples TRBV6-6 to TRBJ2-5; D possibly corresponds to TRBD2 (7 bases). The material was CD8+ T cells from cultured PBMCs, obtained from culture after CMV antigen stimulation. The clonotype comes from a human donor in good health (CMV status not recorded). Some clones in this sample may be carry-over from other donors' samples. The chain's CDR3 is CASSPRGPRETQYF. As DNA, the CDR3 is TGTGCCAGCAGTCCGCGGGGGCCCAGGGAGACCCAGTACTTC.